One and the same sample provided the 15 T cell receptor beta chains below, sequenced in a study of glioma-infiltrating T cells after dendritic cell vaccination. The assay was immunoSEQ multiplex PCR, and TCRdb's table has in-frame clones only and misses some. In the table there are 70,000 to 90,000 clones, roughly four fifths of which are singletons. As for time point: after dendritic cell vaccination, including at tumor progression/relapse. The sequencing here drew on blood, taken after dendritic cell vaccination. Source of these receptors: a human donor with glioblastoma.

The chain couples TRBV9 to TRBJ1-2, with TRBD1 identical over 7 bases. The germline CDR1 and CDR2 sequences are SGDLS and YYNGEE. With V trimmed by 4 bases and J by 2 bases, 8 bases remained unmatched. This CDR3 contains 15 residues. This CDR3 reads CASSSYDRDNYGYTF. The CDR3 nucleotides read TGTGCCAGCAGCTCTTATGACAGGGACAACTATGGCTACACCTTC.

The chain links TRBV6-1 to TRBJ1-5; D ambiguous. V lost 6 bases and J 3 bases, leaving 9 bases between the germline ends. Germline assignment: CDR1 MNHNS and CDR2 SASEGT. This CDR3 comprises 13 residues. The CDR3 DNA follows: TGTGCCAGCAGGTCGGGTTTCAATCAGCCCCAGCATTTT. It specifies CASRSGFNQPQHF.

The V gene is TRBV9, the J gene TRBJ1-4; 7 bases fit TRBD1. V dropped 2 bases and J dropped 8; count of bases not matched to a gene: 6. Germline V gene lookup returns CDR1 SGDLS and CDR2 YYNGEE. The CDR3 totals 14 residues. The CDR3 nucleotides read TGTGCCAGCAGCGTGACAGGGCTGGACGAAAAACTGTTTTTT. This sequence encodes CASSVTGLDEKLFF.

The chain carries TRBV6-4 and TRBJ1-1; TRBD1 might be the D (5 bases). Trimming shortened V by 3 bases and J by 6 bases, and 11 bases separated the two germline ends. CDR1 MRHNA and CDR2 SNTAGT come from the germline V gene. CDR3 length: 13 residues. The CDR3 spells CASSETAQSEAFF. CDR3 in DNA: TGTGCCAGCAGTGAGACAGCACAGTCTGAAGCTTTCTTT.

The V and J genes are TRBV2 and TRBJ2-5; no clear D. V was trimmed by 6 bases and J by 2 bases, leaving 10 bases between them. CDR3 length equals 13 residues. Germline loops: CDR1 SNHLY, CDR2 FYNNEI. The DNA for the CDR3 is TGTGCCAGCAGCGCCCTTCGGCAAGAGACCCAGTACTTC. Its translation is CASSALRQETQYF.

This sequence joins TRBV30 and TRBJ2-7, with 7 bases fitting TRBD1. This CDR3 is built from 12 residues. V was pared by 4 bases and J by 5 bases, with 5 bases of the junction left unmatched. Germline V gene sequence: CDR1 GTSNPN, CDR2 SVGIG (reference sequence). The CDR3 loop is CAWNRDSNEQYF. The CDR3 nucleotides are TGTGCCTGGAACCGGGACAGCAACGAGCAGTACTTC.

The chain employs TRBV11-3 and TRBJ1-1; D ambiguous. This CDR3 is built from 14 residues. Germline V gives CDR1 SGHNT, CDR2 YENEEA. V shed 1 base and J shed 2 bases, with 8 bases lying between them. CDR3: CASSLGGSNTEAFF. The CDR3, as DNA: TGTGCCAGCAGCTTAGGCGGCTCAAACACTGAAGCTTTCTTT.

The V and J genes are TRBV19 and TRBJ1-5; TRBD1 agrees at 9 bases. Germline CDR1 is LNHDA and CDR2 is SQIVND (reference sequence). The CDR3 sequence is 18 residues long. The V gene end was trimmed by 4 bases and the J gene end by 0 bases; junction bases not matched to a gene: 10. The CDR3 loop reads CASSKTGGSTYSNQPQHF. The CDR3 region has the DNA TGTGCCAGTAGTAAAACAGGGGGCTCCACTTATAGCAATCAGCCCCAGCATTTT. The full variable domain, rest sourced from reference TRBV19 and TRBJ1-5, is DGGITQSPKYLFRKEGQNVTLSCEQNLNHDAMYWYRQDPGQGLRLIYYSQIVNDFQKGDIAEGYSVSREKKESFPLTVTSAQKNPTAFYLCASSKTGGSTYSNQPQHFGDGTRLSIL.

This clone was recorded a few times. The V call is TRBV5-8, the J call TRBJ1-5; 7 nucleotides line up with TRBD1. CDR1 and CDR2 from the germline V gene are SGHTS and YDEGEE. Unmatched junction bases numbered 5, after V lost 2 bases and J lost 3 bases. This CDR3 is 15 amino acids long. CDR3 sequence reads: CASSLGTDFNQPQHF. The CDR3 coding sequence is TGTGCCAGCAGCTTAGGGACAGACTTCAATCAGCCCCAGCATTTT.

The chain has TRBV7-6 and TRBJ1-1; possible D gene TRBD1, 5 bases. Germline lookup yields CDR1 SGHVS and CDR2 FNYEAQ. Trimming cost V 5 bases and J 5 bases, with 12 bases left between them. CDR3 size: 13 residues. The CDR3 here is CASSTQGGTEAFF. The CDR3 nucleotides read TGTGCCAGCAGCACTCAGGGAGGGACTGAAGCTTTCTTT.

This clone has a single count. DNA of the CDR3: TGTGCCAGTAGACTGGCGACAGTCAACACTGAAGCTTTCTTT. The encoded protein is CASRLATVNTEAFF. V gene TRBV19 combines with J gene TRBJ1-1; D might be TRBD1 (5 bases). Germline V gives CDR1 LNHDA, CDR2 SQIVND (reference sequence). The CDR3 length is 14 residues. V was pared by 6 bases and J by 2 bases, with 13 bases between.

The table lists this clone with a count of one. CDR3 coding DNA: TGTGCCAGTAGAAGGGGGACAGGGGTAAACACTGAAGCTTTCTTT. Translating gives CASRRGTGVNTEAFF. The chain recombines TRBV19 with TRBJ1-1; 10 bases agree with TRBD1. The junction had 6 bases not matched to a gene; V was cut back by 6 bases and J by 2 bases. This CDR3 is built from 15 residues. Germline V gene lookup returns CDR1 LNHDA and CDR2 SQIVND (reference sequence).

V is TRBV7-8 and J is TRBJ1-2, with 7 bases matching TRBD1. Trimming took 3 bases from V and 3 from J; bases not matched to a gene: 1. The germline V gene has CDR1 SGHVS and CDR2 FQNEAQ. The CDR3 has 13 residues. The CDR3 sequence: CASSLQGDYGYTF. The CDR3 coding sequence is TGTGCCAGCAGCTTGCAGGGGGACTATGGCTACACCTTC. The entire variable domain, with the rest obtained from reference TRBV7-8 and TRBJ1-2, is as follows: GAGVSQSPRYKVAKRGQDVALRCDPISGHVSLFWYQQALGQGPEFLTYFQNEAQLDKSGLPSDRFFAERPEGSVSTLKIQRTQQEDSAVYLCASSLQGDYGYTFGSGTRLTVV.

The CDR3 nucleotides read TGTGCCAGCAGCAGGGGACACCTCACCTCCTACGAGCAGTACTTC. It translates to CASSRGHLTSYEQYF. The gene calls are TRBV5-8 and TRBJ2-7; possibly TRBD1 for D (6 bases). Trimming cost V 4 bases and J 0 bases, with 14 bases left between them. From germline, CDR1 is SGHTS and CDR2 YDEGEE. The CDR3 length is 15 residues.

The chain combines TRBV4-2 with TRBJ2-3, with TRBD2 matching 11 bases. The germline V gene has CDR1 LGHNA and CDR2 YNFKEQ. The ends lost 4 bases at V and 2 bases at J; junction bases unmatched: 5. The length of the CDR3 is 16 residues. Here the CDR3 DNA reads TGTGCCAGCAGCCCCCTAGCGGGGGGATTCACAGATACGCAGTATTTT. Its translation is CASSPLAGGFTDTQYF.